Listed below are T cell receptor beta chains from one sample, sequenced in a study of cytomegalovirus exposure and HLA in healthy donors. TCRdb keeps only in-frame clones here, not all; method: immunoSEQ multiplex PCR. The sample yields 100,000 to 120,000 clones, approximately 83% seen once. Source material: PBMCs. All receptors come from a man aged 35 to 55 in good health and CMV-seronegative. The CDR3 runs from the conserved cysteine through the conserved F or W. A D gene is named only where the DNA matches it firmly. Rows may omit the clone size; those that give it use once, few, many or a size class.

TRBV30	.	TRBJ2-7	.	CAWRAVGRSYEQYF	TGTGCCTGGAGAGCTGTCGGGAGAAGCTACGAGCAGTACTTC
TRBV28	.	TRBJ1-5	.	CASRGGDRSNQPQHF	TGTGCCAGCAGAGGGGGAGACAGAAGCAATCAGCCCCAGCATTTT
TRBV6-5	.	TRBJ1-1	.	CASRSREAMNTEAFF	TGTGCCAGCCGCTCCAGGGAGGCGATGAACACTGAAGCTTTCTTT
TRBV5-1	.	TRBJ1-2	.	CASSSGKGDLGYGYTF	TGCGCCAGCAGCTCCGGCAAAGGGGATTTAGGCTATGGCTACACCTTC
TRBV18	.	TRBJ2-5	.	CASSRREGKETQYF	TGTGCCAGCTCAAGGAGAGAGGGTAAAGAGACCCAGTACTTC
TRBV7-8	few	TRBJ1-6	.	CASSLGGMGSPLHF	TGTGCCAGCAGCTTAGGAGGGATGGGGTCACCCCTCCACTTT
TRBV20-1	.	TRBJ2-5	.	CSAPGWETQYF	TGCAGTGCTCCAGGGTGGGAGACCCAGTACTTC
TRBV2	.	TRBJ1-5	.	CASSEGWQGSQPQHF	TGTGCCAGCAGTGAAGGGTGGCAGGGTAGCCAGCCCCAGCATTTT
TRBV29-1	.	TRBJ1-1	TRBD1	CSADPGTGKTEAFF	TGCAGCGCAGACCCCGGGACAGGGAAGACTGAAGCTTTCTTT
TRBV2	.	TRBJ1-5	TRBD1	CASRTGGSNQPQHF	TGTGCCAGCAGGACAGGGGGTTCAAATCAGCCCCAGCATTTT
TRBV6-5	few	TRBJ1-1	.	CASGSGVEAFF	TGTGCCAGCGGGTCGGGTGTTGAAGCTTTCTTT
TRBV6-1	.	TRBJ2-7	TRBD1	CASSLQTGSPYEQYF	TGTGCCAGCAGTCTACAGACAGGGTCACCCTACGAGCAGTACTTC
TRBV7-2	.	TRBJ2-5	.	CASSLVPQGVGETQYF	TGTGCCAGCAGCTTAGTCCCACAAGGGGTTGGAGAGACCCAGTACTTC
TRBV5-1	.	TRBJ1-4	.	CASSPNRDTGNEKLFF	TGCGCCAGCAGCCCGAACCGGGACACGGGGAATGAAAAACTGTTTTTT
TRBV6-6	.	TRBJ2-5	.	CASSYSPGETQYF	TGTGCCAGCAGTTATAGTCCGGGGGAGACCCAGTACTTC
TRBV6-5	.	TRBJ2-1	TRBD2	CASRRGGGNEQFF	TGTGCCAGCAGGCGGGGGGGCGGGAATGAGCAGTTCTTC
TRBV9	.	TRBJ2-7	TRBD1	CASSVVRQGIYEQYF	TGTGCCAGCAGCGTAGTTAGACAGGGGATCTACGAGCAGTACTTC
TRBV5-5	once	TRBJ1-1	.	CASSLVVRDTEAFF	TGTGCCAGCAGCTTGGTAGTGAGGGACACTGAAGCTTTCTTT
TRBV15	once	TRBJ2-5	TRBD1	CAASTLRPGQGQETQYF	TGTGCCGCCAGCACTCTAAGACCGGGACAGGGGCAAGAGACCCAGTACTTC
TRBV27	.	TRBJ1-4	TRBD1	CASRRGRSATNEKLFF	TGTGCCAGCAGGAGGGGGCGGTCCGCAACTAATGAAAAACTGTTTTTT
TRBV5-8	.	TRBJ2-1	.	CASSLLVANYNEQFF	TGTGCCAGCAGCTTGCTGGTAGCTAACTACAATGAGCAGTTCTTC
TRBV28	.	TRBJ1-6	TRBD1	CASSQTGQGGSPLHF	TGTGCCAGCAGTCAAACGGGACAGGGGGGTTCACCCCTCCACTTT
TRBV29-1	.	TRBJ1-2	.	CSVAERGGYTF	TGCAGCGTCGCTGAACGGGGAGGCTACACCTTC
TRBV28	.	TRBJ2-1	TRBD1	CASSLFIDRGLSNEQFF	TGTGCCAGCAGTTTATTCATAGACAGGGGGCTATCCAATGAGCAGTTCTTC
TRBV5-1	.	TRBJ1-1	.	CASSFTGPNTEAFF	TGCGCCAGCAGCTTTACAGGGCCGAACACTGAAGCTTTCTTT
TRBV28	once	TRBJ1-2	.	CASSSLRGPANYGYTF	TGTGCCAGCAGCTCCTTGCGGGGGCCAGCTAACTATGGCTACACCTTC
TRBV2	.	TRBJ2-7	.	CASSEAPEYEQYF	TGTGCCAGCAGTGAAGCGCCCGAGTACGAGCAGTACTTC
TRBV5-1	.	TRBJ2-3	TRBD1	CASSPGQGSDTQYF	TGCGCCAGCAGCCCAGGACAGGGCTCAGATACGCAGTATTTT
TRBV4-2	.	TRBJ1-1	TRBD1	CASSQGPGQGTEAFF	TGTGCCAGCAGCCAAGGCCCAGGACAGGGCACTGAAGCTTTCTTT
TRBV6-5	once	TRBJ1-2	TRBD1	CASRGQGFLYGYTF	TGTGCCAGCAGAGGACAGGGGTTCCTCTATGGCTACACCTTC
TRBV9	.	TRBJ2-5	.	CASNLYITGETQYF	TGTGCCAGCAATTTATACATAACGGGAGAGACCCAGTACTTC
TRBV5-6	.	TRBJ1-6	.	CASSLVGRLRGNSPLHF	TGTGCCAGCAGCTTGGTAGGTCGGCTGCGGGGCAATTCACCCCTCCACTTT